This passage covers 32 T cell receptor beta chains from one sample sequenced in a study of blood T cell repertoires in COVID-19. The data were produced by immunoSEQ multiplex PCR, yet TCRdb's version contains in-frame clones alone and is incomplete. The sample lists around 150,000 clones, roughly 81% occurring once. Sequencing was carried out using peripheral blood. These receptors were collected from a man in his forties with acute or convalescent COVID-19.

V and J are TRBV3-1 (or the pseudogene TRBV3-2) and TRBJ1-1; TRBD1 might be the D (6 bases). The V and J ends lost 4 bases and 4 bases respectively, with 13 bases between them. The CDR3 extends over 14 amino acids. CDR1 and CDR2 from the germline V gene are LGHDT and YNNKEL (reference sequence). CDR3 nucleotides: TGTGCCAGCAGCCCAGGCTACAGGGCCACTGAAGCTTTCTTT. This gives the protein CASSPGYRATEAFF.

The chain has TRBV6-4 and TRBJ1-6, with TRBD1 as a possible D gene (5 bases). Between the trimmed V and J ends, which lost 3 bases and 7 bases, there was a span of 13 bases. In germline, CDR1 is MRHNA, CDR2 SNTAGT. The CDR3 extends over 15 amino acids. The CDR3 is CASSETALHNSPLHF. For the CDR3, the DNA is TGTGCCAGCAGTGAGACAGCACTACACAATTCACCCCTCCACTTT.

J is TRBJ2-7 and V is TRBV4-3; D is unclear. This CDR3 spans 13 amino acids. CDR1 is LGHNA and CDR2 is YSLEER in the germline V gene. Trimming stripped 2 bases from V and 0 bases from J, with 5 bases between. The CDR3 nucleotides are TGCGCCAGCAGCCAATATATCTCCTACGAGCAGTACTTC. Protein product: CASSQYISYEQYF.

The chain is built from TRBV4-2 and TRBJ2-5; 8 nucleotides agree with TRBD2. J was trimmed by 2 bases and V by 1 base; bases with no gene match: 12. This CDR3 is 18 amino acids long. Germline CDR1 reads LGHNA; CDR2 reads YNFKEQ. The CDR3 sequence is CASSQVEAGAPLQETQYF. The CDR3 bases are TGTGCCAGCAGCCAAGTAGAAGCGGGGGCCCCCTTACAAGAGACCCAGTACTTC.

This sequence joins TRBV19 and TRBJ1-5; tentatively, D is TRBD1 (6 bases). Germline V gene data show CDR1 as LNHDA and CDR2 as SQIVND (reference sequence). The length of the CDR3 is 13 residues. V lost 4 bases to trimming and J lost 5 bases, with 9 bases between them. CDR3 loop: CASSSQGYQPQHF. CDR3 nucleotide sequence: TGTGCCAGTAGTAGTCAGGGGTATCAGCCCCAGCATTTT.

This sequence joins TRBV5-4 and TRBJ1-1; a weak D match, TRBD1 (5 bases). The germline V gene encodes CDR1 SGHNT and CDR2 YYREEE (reference sequence). V shed 4 bases and J shed 9 bases, with 19 bases lying between them. The CDR3 has 14 residues. CDR3 bases: TGTGCCAGCAGCCCGGGGGTTGGTGCCGGCAAAGCTTTCTTT. This translates into CASSPGVGAGKAFF.

J is TRBJ2-7 and V is TRBV27, with D perhaps matching TRBD1 (7 bases). The length of the CDR3 is 15 residues. V shed 2 bases and J shed 7 bases, with 18 bases lying between them. Per germline, CDR1 MNHEY and CDR2 SMNVEV (reference sequence). The CDR3 coding sequence is TGTGCCAGCAGTTTAAGGAGGGGGCGTAAAGGGGAGCAGTACTTC. Its protein product is CASSLRRGRKGEQYF.

The chain employs TRBV11-2 and TRBJ2-5, with a possible D match to TRBD1 (6 bases). The CDR3 runs 17 residues. Germline lookup yields CDR1 SGHAT and CDR2 FQNNGV. Trimming cost V 2 bases and J 5 bases, with 21 bases left between them. CDR3 protein: CASSLIFDDHGGETQYF. The CDR3 DNA follows: TGTGCCAGCAGCTTAATCTTCGACGACCATGGGGGCGAGACCCAGTACTTC.

The V gene is TRBV6-5, the J gene TRBJ1-5; 10 bases align to TRBD1. V dropped 2 bases and J dropped 2; count of bases not matched to a gene: 0. The V gene's germline CDR1 is MNHEY and CDR2 SVGAGI. There are 15 residues in the CDR3. The CDR3 spells CASSYGTGGNQPQHF. DNA for the CDR3: TGTGCCAGCAGTTACGGGACAGGGGGCAATCAGCCCCAGCATTTT.

The chain uses TRBV6-5 and TRBJ1-1, with D maybe TRBD1 (5 bases). Trimming removed 6 bases at V and 11 bases at J, with 19 bases between. Germline V gene lookup returns CDR1 MNHEY and CDR2 SVGAGI. This CDR3 has 13 residues. The CDR3 DNA follows: TGTGCCAGCAGACCCCCGTCTGGGGCGGCCGCTTTCTTT. The encoded protein is CASRPPSGAAAFF.

The chain employs TRBV30 and TRBJ2-7, with TRBD1 identical over 7 bases. This CDR3 contains 13 residues. V gave up 7 bases and J gave up 3 bases; unmatched junction bases: 9. Germline lookup yields CDR1 GTSNPN and CDR2 SVGIG (reference sequence). As DNA, the CDR3 is TGTGCCTACTCACAGGGGTCGGGCTACGAGCAGTACTTC. Translated: CAYSQGSGYEQYF.

The chain combines TRBV10-3 with TRBJ2-2; 13 nucleotides match TRBD2. CDR1 ENHRY and CDR2 SYGVKD come from the germline V gene. The CDR3 is 17 amino acids. V was pared by 7 bases and J by 0 bases, with 5 bases of the junction left unmatched. The CDR3 here is CAITRGLAGANTGELFF. CDR3 DNA: TGTGCCATCACCAGAGGACTAGCGGGGGCGAACACCGGGGAGCTGTTTTTT.

V is TRBV9 and J is TRBJ1-1, with TRBD1 matching 7 bases. V trimming: 2 bases; J trimming: 1 base; junction bases outside the gene matches: 8. CDR1 SGDLS and CDR2 YYNGEE come from the germline V gene. CDR3 length: 16 amino acids. CDR3 sequence (DNA): TGTGCCAGCAGCGTTAGAACCGGGACAGCGAACACTGAAGCTTTCTTT. It specifies CASSVRTGTANTEAFF.

The gene calls are TRBV7-9 and TRBJ1-1, with 12 bases matching TRBD1. The CDR3 is 19 amino acids. J gave up 3 bases and V 5 bases, and 16 bases lay outside the gene matches. The germline CDR1 and CDR2 sequences are SEHNR and FQNEAQ (reference sequence). For the CDR3, the DNA is TGTGCCAGCAGCCCCCTGCCGGGACAGGGGGCGCAGGGGTACACTGAAGCTTTCTTT. Translating gives CASSPLPGQGAQGYTEAFF.

This clone was observed a few times. J is TRBJ2-1 and V is TRBV19, with D perhaps TRBD2 (6 bases). The CDR3 loop spans 16 amino acids. V lost 2 bases and J lost 3, with 14 bases in between. Germline CDR1 LNHDA, CDR2 SQIVND (reference sequence). The CDR3 sequence: CASSIIRGVFYNEQFF. CDR3 bases: TGTGCCAGTAGTATAATTCGCGGGGTTTTCTACAATGAGCAGTTCTTC.

The chain joins TRBV9 to TRBJ1-4; possible D gene TRBD1, 6 bases. The CDR3 extends over 14 amino acids. Germline assignment: CDR1 SGDLS and CDR2 YYNGEE. The ends were cut back, 2 bases at V and 8 bases at J, with 13 bases in the middle. CDR3 nucleotides: TGTGCCAGCAGCGTCGGGGGGCGAGGAGAAAAACTGTTTTTT. Its protein product is CASSVGGRGEKLFF.

The chain carries TRBV5-4 and TRBJ2-4, with D perhaps TRBD2 (6 bases). CDR3 length equals 17 residues. The V end was cut by 0 bases, the J end by 1 base, with 14 bases between. Germline-derived CDR1 and CDR2 are SGHNT and YYREEE (reference sequence). CDR3 amino acids: CASSLAGLAGAKNIQYF. In nucleotides, the CDR3 is TGTGCCAGCAGCTTGGCGGGACTCGCGGGGGCCAAAAACATTCAGTACTTC.

V and J are TRBV5-1 and TRBJ2-7; the D gene is possibly TRBD1 (6 bases). CDR3 length: 17 residues. CDR1 SGHRS and CDR2 YFSETQ come from the germline V gene. V lost 2 bases, J lost 5 bases, and 23 bases lay in between. The CDR3 DNA follows: TGCGCCAGCAGCTTAGAAATAACCGGGACAACCCCTAACGAGCAGTACTTC. Translated: CASSLEITGTTPNEQYF.

V and J are TRBV6-6 and TRBJ2-5; TRBD2 aligns across 10 bases. CDR3 length equals 14 residues. V lost 9 bases, J lost 1 base, and 5 bases stayed unmatched. Looked up from germline, CDR1 is MNHNY and CDR2 is SVGAGI (reference sequence). For the CDR3, the DNA is TGTGCCAGTTCCTTAGCGGGGGGCCAAGAGACCCAGTACTTC. This codes for CASSLAGGQETQYF.

The genes are TRBV7-9 and TRBJ1-2, with TRBD1 identical over 9 bases. Germline CDR1 and CDR2: SEHNR and FQNEAQ (reference sequence). V was clipped by 3 bases and J by 4 bases; unmatched bases: 9. The CDR3 runs 16 residues. CDR3 sequence (DNA): TGTGCCAGCAGCTTCCCTGATGGGACAGGGATCTATGGCTACACCTTC. Its translation: CASSFPDGTGIYGYTF.

This chain joins TRBV27 and TRBJ1-5; TRBD1 might be the D (6 bases). The CDR3 is 15 amino acids. Germline V lookup: CDR1 MNHEY, CDR2 SMNVEV (reference sequence). V was clipped by 5 bases and J by 5 bases, with 16 bases between them. CDR3 residues: CASSPLRDTYQPQHF. For the CDR3, the DNA is TGTGCCAGCAGTCCACTCCGGGACACTTATCAGCCCCAGCATTTT.

The CDR3 loop is CASSLGRSSYEQYF. The CDR3 DNA is TGTGCCAGCAGCTTAGGCCGGTCCTCCTACGAGCAGTACTTC. The J gene is TRBJ2-7, the V gene TRBV7-2; D unresolved. Trimming shortened V by 1 base and J by 0 bases, and 7 bases separated the two germline ends. Germline assignment: CDR1 SGHTA and CDR2 FQGNSA. CDR3 length equals 14 residues.

This chain links TRBV5-4 with TRBJ2-3; 11 nucleotides agree with TRBD1. Germline lookup yields CDR1 SGHNT and CDR2 YYREEE (reference sequence). J was trimmed by 8 bases and V by 5 bases; bases with no gene match: 7. This CDR3 has 14 residues. In nucleotides, the CDR3 is TGTGCCAGCAGATCCGGACAGGGGGCAGCTACGCAGTATTTT. The encoded protein is CASRSGQGAATQYF.

This CDR3 is CASLQGFNEQYF. Written as DNA, the CDR3 is TGTGCCAGCCTTCAGGGGTTCAACGAGCAGTACTTC. The chain couples TRBV2 to TRBJ2-7; D might be TRBD1 (6 bases). The CDR3 runs 12 residues. Trimming left V 8 bases short and J 5 bases short, with 13 bases between. Per germline, CDR1 SNHLY and CDR2 FYNNEI.

The chain links TRBV9 to TRBJ2-3, with 7 bases identical to TRBD1. CDR1 is SGDLS, CDR2 YYNGEE, per germline. V lost 4 bases to trimming and J lost 3 bases; unmatched junction nucleotides: 14. The CDR3 is 17 amino acids. The CDR3 nucleotides read TGTGCCAGCAGCTACCATCTTGCAGGGGGTAGGACAGATACGCAGTATTTT. As protein: CASSYHLAGGRTDTQYF.

V gene TRBV6-5 combines with J gene TRBJ2-2; D might be TRBD2 (6 bases). The V end lost 5 bases, the J end lost 5 bases, and 12 bases lay between the germline ends. Germline loops: CDR1 MNHEY, CDR2 SVGAGI. The CDR3 loop spans 14 amino acids. CDR3 nucleotide sequence: TGTGCCAGCAGTATGGGACTTCCGACCGGGGAGCTGTTTTTT. Translating gives CASSMGLPTGELFF.

The rearrangement joins TRBV6-5 to TRBJ2-5; D is undetermined. This CDR3 spans 12 amino acids. Germline loops: CDR1 MNHEY, CDR2 SVGAGI. V dropped 4 bases and J dropped 4 bases, with 7 bases sitting between them. In DNA, the CDR3 is TGTGCCAGCAGTTCCCAATTAGAGACCCAGTACTTC. It specifies CASSSQLETQYF.

The CDR3 reads CASSDSSRGDIYGYTF. The CDR3 DNA follows: TGTGCCAGCAGTGACTCGAGTCGGGGGGATATCTATGGCTACACCTTC. The chain links TRBV6-4 to TRBJ1-2, with a weak D call TRBD1 (5 bases). Trimming removed 0 bases from V and 4 bases from J, with 15 bases in between. The CDR3 totals 16 residues. Germline CDR1 reads MRHNA; CDR2 reads SNTAGT.

The chain recombines TRBV6-6 with TRBJ1-2; the match to TRBD1 covers 9 bases. The CDR3 has 16 amino acids. V was clipped by 8 bases and J by 0 bases; unmatched bases: 10. Looked up from germline, CDR1 is MNHNY and CDR2 is SVGAGI (reference sequence). The DNA for the CDR3 is TGTGCCAGCGTTCCGGGACAGGGATCCGCTAACTATGGCTACACCTTC. Translation: CASVPGQGSANYGYTF.

The rearrangement links TRBV7-9 to TRBJ2-7; D is unclear. Germline V gene sequence: CDR1 SEHNR, CDR2 FQNEAQ (reference sequence). With 4 bases removed from V and 2 bases from J, the gap between germline ends came to 15 bases. The CDR3 is 15 residues long. This CDR3 is CASSSWRLNTYEQYF. CDR3 nucleotide sequence: TGTGCCAGCAGCTCGTGGCGACTTAACACCTACGAGCAGTACTTC.

In nucleotides, the CDR3 is TGTGCCAGCAGCTCGGCGACTAGCACCTCTTTCCCCGGGCAGTATTTT. Protein product: CASSSATSTSFPGQYF. The chain is built from TRBV5-4 and TRBJ2-3; 7 bases line up with TRBD2. After removal of 3 bases from V and 11 bases from J, the junction contained 18 bases not matched to a gene. The CDR3 spans 16 residues. The germline gives CDR1 SGHNT, CDR2 YYREEE (reference sequence).

This clone was picked up a small number of times. The chain employs TRBV18 and TRBJ2-7; TRBD1 matches at 10 bases. The junction had 11 bases not matched to a gene; V was cut back by 4 bases and J by 5 bases. Germline-derived CDR1 and CDR2 are KGHSH and LQKENI. The CDR3 runs to 16 residues. CDR3 bases: TGTGCCAGCTCACAACAGCGACAGGGGGCAATCGACGAGCAGTACTTC. Translating it yields CASSQQRQGAIDEQYF.